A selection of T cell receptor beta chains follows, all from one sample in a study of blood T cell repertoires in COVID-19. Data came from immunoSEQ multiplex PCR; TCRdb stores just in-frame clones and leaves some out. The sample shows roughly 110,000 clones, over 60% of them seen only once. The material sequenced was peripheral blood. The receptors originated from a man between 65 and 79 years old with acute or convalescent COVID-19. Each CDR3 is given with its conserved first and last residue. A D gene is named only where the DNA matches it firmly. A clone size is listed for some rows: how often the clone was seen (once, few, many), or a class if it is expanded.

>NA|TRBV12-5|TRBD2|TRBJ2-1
TGTGCTAGTGGTTTGGAACTAGCGGGGGGATACAATGAGCAGTTCTTC
CASGLELAGGYNEQFF
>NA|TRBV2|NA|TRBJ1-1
TGTGCCAGCAGTGAAGCAGGGGGGGATTGGGGAGCTTTCTTT
CASSEAGGDWGAFF
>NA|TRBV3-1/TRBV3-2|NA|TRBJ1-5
TGTGCCAGCAGCCAAGGGAGACAGCCCAATCAGCCCCAGCATTTT
CASSQGRQPNQPQHF
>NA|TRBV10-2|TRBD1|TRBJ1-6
TGCGCCAGCAGGGGGACAGGGCCTAATTCACCCCTCCACTTT
CASRGTGPNSPLHF
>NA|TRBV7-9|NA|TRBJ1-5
TGTGCCAGCAGTAGGACCGGGGGGATCAATCAGCCCCAGCATTTT
CASSRTGGINQPQHF
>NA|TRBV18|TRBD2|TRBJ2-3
TGTGCCAGCTCACCACTGGGGACTAGGCGGGAACGAGATACGCAGTATTTT
CASSPLGTRRERDTQYF
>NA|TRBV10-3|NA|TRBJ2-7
TGTGCCATCAGTGATCGGGGTCCCGAGCAGTACTTC
CAISDRGPEQYF
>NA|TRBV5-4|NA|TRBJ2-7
TGTGCCAGCAGCTCCGGGAGAAACTACGAGCAGTACTTC
CASSSGRNYEQYF
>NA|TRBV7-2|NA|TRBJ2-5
TGTGCCAGCAGCTCATCGTTACGGGGAGAGACCCAGTACTTC
CASSSSLRGETQYF
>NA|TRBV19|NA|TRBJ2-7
TGTGCCAGTAGTATAGGTACATCCTACGAGCAGTACTTC
CASSIGTSYEQYF
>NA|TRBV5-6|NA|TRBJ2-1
TGTGCCAGCAGCTTGGGACAGCCCTTTCTAAACAATGAGCAGTTCTTC
CASSLGQPFLNNEQFF
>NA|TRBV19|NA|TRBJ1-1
TGTGCCAGTCTCGGACTGGGTAGGGGGGAAGCTTTCTTT
CASLGLGRGEAFF
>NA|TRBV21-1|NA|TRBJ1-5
TGTGCCAGCAGCAAAGAGGACACTGATAGCAATCAGCCCCAGCATTTT
CASSKEDTDSNQPQHF
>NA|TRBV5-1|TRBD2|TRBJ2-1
TGCGCCAGCAGCCCACAACTAGCGGGGGGTTACAATGAGCAGTTCTTC
CASSPQLAGGYNEQFF
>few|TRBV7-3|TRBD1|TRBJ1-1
TGTGCCAGCAGCCCGACAGGGGGCAACACTGAAGCTTTCTTT
CASSPTGGNTEAFF
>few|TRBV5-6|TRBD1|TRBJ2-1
TGTGCCAGCAGCCTTTTACAGGGGGCGTCGGATGAGCAGTTCTTC
CASSLLQGASDEQFF
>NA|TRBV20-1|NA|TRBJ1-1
TGCAGTGCTAGTACTCAGGAGGCTATGAACTGGGCTTTCTTT
CSASTQEAMNWAFF
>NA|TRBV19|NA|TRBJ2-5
TGTGCCAGTAGTGCGATGATCCAAGAGACCCAGTACTTC
CASSAMIQETQYF
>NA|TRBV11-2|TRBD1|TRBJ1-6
TGTGCCAGCAGCTTGAAGGGACAGGGTTATAATTCACCCCTCCACTTT
CASSLKGQGYNSPLHF
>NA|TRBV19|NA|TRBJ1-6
TGTGCCAGTAGTATAGGCGGGTTGGATTCACCCCTCCACTTT
CASSIGGLDSPLHF
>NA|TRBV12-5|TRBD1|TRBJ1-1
TGTGCTAGTGGTTTGCGAACAGGGGGCGACGCTGAAGCTTTCTTT
CASGLRTGGDAEAFF
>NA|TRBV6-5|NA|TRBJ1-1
TGTGCCAGCTTAAAAGGGGGCACTGAAGCTTTCTTT
CASLKGGTEAFF
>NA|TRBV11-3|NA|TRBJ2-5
TGTGCCAGCAGCTTAGGGGGCGGGACCCAGTACTTC
CASSLGGGTQYF
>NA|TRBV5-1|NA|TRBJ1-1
TGCGCCAGCAGCGCGGACAGTCAACGGGCTGAAGCTTTCTTT
CASSADSQRAEAFF
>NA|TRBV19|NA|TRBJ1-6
TGTGCCACCCAGGGTCTCAATTCACCCCTCCACTTT
CATQGLNSPLHF
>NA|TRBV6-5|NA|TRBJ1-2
TGTGCCAGCAGTTACTCGAACCAGGGGAATGGCTACACCTTC
CASSYSNQGNGYTF
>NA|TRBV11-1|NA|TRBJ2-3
TGTGCCAGCAGCTTAGCTTCAGGATTTCAGATAATTCCGTATTTT
CASSLASGFQIIPYF
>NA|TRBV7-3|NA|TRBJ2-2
TGTGCCAGCAGCATCTTACAGGGTGGGACCGGGGAGCTGTTTTTT
CASSILQGGTGELFF
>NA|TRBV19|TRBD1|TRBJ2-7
TGTGCCAGTAGTATGGAGGGACAGGGGCCCTACGAGCAGTACTTC
CASSMEGQGPYEQYF
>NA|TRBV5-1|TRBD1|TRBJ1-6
TGCGCCAGCAGCTTGACTAGGGGGACAGGGGATTCACCCCTCCACTTT
CASSLTRGTGDSPLHF
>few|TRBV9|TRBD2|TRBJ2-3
TGTGCCAGCAGCGTAGCTGTCGGGGGGGCCTTAGATACGCAGTATTTT
CASSVAVGGALDTQYF